The sequence of this TCR beta chain was determined in a study of T cells in Graves' hyperthyroidism and ophthalmopathy. Trimming left V 5 bases short and J 8 bases short, with 12 bases between. CDR1 is SEHNR, CDR2 FQNEAQ, per germline (reference sequence). The CDR3 is 12 residues long. RNA transcripts were the template for amplifying TCR beta CDR3 regions. Initially, a first-round RT-PCR of the TCR CDR3 employed the HTBI primer set. TCRdb re-derived calls from the multiplex PCR reads in MiXCR, one entry per CDR3 protein. Of around 340,000 distinct CDR3 sequences detected, roughly a fifth appear once; the ten largest clones hold 50%.

The rearrangement uses TRBV7-9 and TRBJ1-1; D ambiguous. This sequence was found in a woman aged 45-65 years with Graves' hyperthyroidism. Sequencing was performed on blood. The CDR3, as DNA: TGTGCCAGCAGCCAATCGGTAGGAGAAGCTTTCTTT. Encoded protein: CASSQSVGEAFF.